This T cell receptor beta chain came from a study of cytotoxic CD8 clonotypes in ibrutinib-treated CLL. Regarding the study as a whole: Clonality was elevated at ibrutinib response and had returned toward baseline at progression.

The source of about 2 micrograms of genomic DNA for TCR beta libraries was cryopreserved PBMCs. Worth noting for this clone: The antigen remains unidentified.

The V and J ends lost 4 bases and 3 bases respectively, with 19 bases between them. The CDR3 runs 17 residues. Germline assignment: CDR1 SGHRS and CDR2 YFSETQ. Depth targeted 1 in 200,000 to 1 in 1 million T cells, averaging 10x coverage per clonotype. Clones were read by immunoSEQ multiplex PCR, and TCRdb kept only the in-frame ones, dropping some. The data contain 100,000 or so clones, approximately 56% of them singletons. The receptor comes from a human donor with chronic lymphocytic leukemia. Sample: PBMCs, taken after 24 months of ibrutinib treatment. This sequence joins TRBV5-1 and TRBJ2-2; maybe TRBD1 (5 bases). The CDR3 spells CASSLTLTRVDTGELFF. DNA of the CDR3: TGCGCCAGCAGCCTAACCCTAACCAGGGTGGACACCGGGGAGCTGTTTTTT.